This T cell receptor (beta chain) was sequenced in a study of T-cell memory formation after mild COVID-19 (dated by TCRdb to 2020 to 2022). Background for the entire study: Most TCR sequence clusters were specific to one of the two donors. Longitudinal TCRalpha and TCRbeta repertoire sequencing tracked T-cell clones expanding and contracting after mild COVID-19 in a couple of donors. Two young, previously healthy adult volunteers, one female and one male, were included in the cohort.

Overall study outcomes, separate from this receptor: Clones contracting from day 15 to 85 had balanced CD4/CD8 phenotypes, while a second wave expanding from day 15 to 37 was biased towards CD4+. SARS-CoV-2 specificity of the second-wave clones peaking on day 37 was not confirmed. Some responding clones were detected in pre-infection memory, suggesting pre-existing cross-reactive memory T cells joined the SARS-CoV-2 response. The study included only a couple of mild cases, and larger cohorts that include severe cases with pre-infection samples were judged to be necessary. Contracting CD4+ clones were found mainly in CM and EM memory subsets, while CD8+ clones were enriched in EMRA.

Inclusive of the bounding cysteine and phenylalanine, the CDR3 is 14 residues long. Only CDR3 DNA remains: 42 bases, in frame from the first base. Per the germline V gene, SQVTM is the CDR1 and ANQGSEA is the CDR2. Unmatched junction bases come to 4, with V trimmed by 5 bases and J by 0 bases. PBMCs were isolated by Ficoll-Paque density gradient centrifugation. The data were produced on an Illumina NovaSeq 6000. TCRalpha and TCRbeta cDNA libraries were built by 5'RACE with constant-segment primers, adding sample barcodes and unique molecular identifiers. Trizol reagent was used to extract RNA from every sample. Library amplification was performed in two PCR steps, and a second sample barcode and Illumina TruSeq adapters were introduced in the second step. The libraries were sequenced on an Illumina NovaSeq using 2 x 150 bp paired-end reads. On the authors' methods: With migec v1.2.7, reads were demultiplexed and then collapsed into UMI-guided consensus sequences. Using mixcr v2.1.11, UMI consensuses were aligned to TRA and TRB V and J templates and then assembled into clonotypes. A clonotype was counted as expanded or contracted only if both edgeR and NoisET called the change significant, with noise models trained on biological replicates. For edgeR calls, a false discovery rate-adjusted p below 0.01 and a log2 fold-change threshold of 1 were applied. As an exploratory analysis of dynamics, max-normalized trajectories of the 1000 most abundant clonotypes were examined with PCA combined with hierarchical clustering. Separately sequenced CD4+ and CD8+ repertoires were used to assign the CD4 or CD8 phenotype of responding clones. TCRdb passed the public sequencing reads through fastp at Q25 and MiXCR, retaining productive beta sequences. All rows with the same CDR3 protein become a single entry with the most common DNA and genes. These V and J calls are TCRdb output, not the study's own analysis. Present in this sample are roughly 500,000 distinct CDR3 sequences, about a fifth of which were seen just once. The ten biggest clones cover about an eighth of the sample.

Turning to this clonotype: Its antigen is unknown. Base qualities are missing; no much larger clone stands one base away.

The rearrangement joined TRBV29-1 to TRBJ2-3; 8 bases in the junction line up with TRBD2. Input material: PBMCs or a T cell subset sorted from them (not recorded which). The sequence derives from an adult woman who had mild COVID-19 (a few samples of this study predate the infection). The sample titles of this study are shuffled in the database, so cell type and time point are left out; the donor was told from shared clones. The nucleotide sequence reads as follows: TGCAGCGTTCTAGCGGGCTGGAGCACAGATACGCAGTATTTT. Its translation reads: CSVLAGWSTDTQYF.